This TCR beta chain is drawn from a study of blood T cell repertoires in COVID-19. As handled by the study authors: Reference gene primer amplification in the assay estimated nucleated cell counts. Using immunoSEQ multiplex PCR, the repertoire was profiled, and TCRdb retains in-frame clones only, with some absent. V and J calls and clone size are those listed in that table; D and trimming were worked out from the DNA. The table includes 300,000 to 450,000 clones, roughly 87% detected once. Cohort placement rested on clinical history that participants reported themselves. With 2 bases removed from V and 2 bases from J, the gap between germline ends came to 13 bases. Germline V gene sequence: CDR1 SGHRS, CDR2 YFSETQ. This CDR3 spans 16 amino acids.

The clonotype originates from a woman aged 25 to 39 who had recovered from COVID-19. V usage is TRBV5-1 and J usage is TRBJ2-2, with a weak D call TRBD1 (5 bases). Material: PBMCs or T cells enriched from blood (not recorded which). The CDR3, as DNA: TGCGCCAGCAGCTTATACGGGCAGGGTAACACCGGGGAGCTGTTTTTT. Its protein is CASSLYGQGNTGELFF.